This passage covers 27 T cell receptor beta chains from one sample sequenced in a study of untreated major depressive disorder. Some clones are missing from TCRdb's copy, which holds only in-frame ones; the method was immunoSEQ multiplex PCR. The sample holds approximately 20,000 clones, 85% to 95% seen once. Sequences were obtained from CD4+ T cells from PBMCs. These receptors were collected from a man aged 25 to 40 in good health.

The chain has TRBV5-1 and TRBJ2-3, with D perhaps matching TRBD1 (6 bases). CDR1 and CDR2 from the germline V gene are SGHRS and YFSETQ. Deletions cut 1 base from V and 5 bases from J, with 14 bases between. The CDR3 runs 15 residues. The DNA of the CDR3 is TGCGCCAGCAGCTTGTCCAGGGGAGTGGTAGATACGCAGTATTTT. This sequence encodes CASSLSRGVVDTQYF.

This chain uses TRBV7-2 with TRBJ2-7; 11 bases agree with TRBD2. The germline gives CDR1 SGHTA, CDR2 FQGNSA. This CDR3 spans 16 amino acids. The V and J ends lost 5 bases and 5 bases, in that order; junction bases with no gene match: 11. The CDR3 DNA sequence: TGTGCCAGCAGCAAAAAGACTAGCGGGACGGTCCACGAGCAGTACTTC. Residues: CASSKKTSGTVHEQYF.

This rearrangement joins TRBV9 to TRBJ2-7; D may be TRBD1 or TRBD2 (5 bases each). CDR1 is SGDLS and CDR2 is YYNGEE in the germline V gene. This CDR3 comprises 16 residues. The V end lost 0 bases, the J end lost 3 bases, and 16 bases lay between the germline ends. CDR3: CASSVGGRGALYEQYF. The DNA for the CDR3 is TGTGCCAGCAGCGTAGGGGGACGAGGAGCTCTCTACGAGCAGTACTTC.

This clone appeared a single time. The CDR3 region has the DNA TGCGCCAGCAGCCAAGAGATAGCTGGGGCCAACGTCCTGACTTTC. Translating gives CASSQEIAGANVLTF. This chain joins TRBV4-3 and TRBJ2-6; D is uncertain. The CDR3 runs 15 residues. The V end was cut by 0 bases, the J end by 2 bases, with 5 bases between. The V gene's germline CDR1 is LGHNA and CDR2 YSLEER.

The CDR3 protein is CASREGQHTEAFF. Here the CDR3 DNA reads TGTGCCAGCAGAGAGGGACAGCACACTGAAGCTTTCTTT. The V call is TRBV2, the J call TRBJ1-1, with TRBD1 matching 7 bases. This CDR3 has 13 residues. The V gene end was trimmed by 6 bases and the J gene end by 3 bases; junction bases not matched to a gene: 4. In germline, CDR1 is SNHLY, CDR2 FYNNEI.

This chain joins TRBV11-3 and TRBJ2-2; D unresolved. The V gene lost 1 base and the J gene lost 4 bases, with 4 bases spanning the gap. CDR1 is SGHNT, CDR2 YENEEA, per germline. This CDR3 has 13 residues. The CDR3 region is CASSLGGTGELFF. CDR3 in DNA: TGTGCCAGCAGCTTAGGGGGCACCGGGGAGCTGTTTTTT.

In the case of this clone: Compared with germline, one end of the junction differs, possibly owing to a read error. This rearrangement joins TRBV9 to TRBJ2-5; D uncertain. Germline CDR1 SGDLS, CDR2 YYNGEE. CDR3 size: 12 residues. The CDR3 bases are TGTGCCAGCAGCGCTCACCAGGAGACCCAGTACTTC. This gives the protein CASSAHQETQYF. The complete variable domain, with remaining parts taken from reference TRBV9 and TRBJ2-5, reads DSGVTQTPKHLITATGQRVTLRCSPRSGDLSVYWYQQSLDQGLQFLIQYYNGEERAKGNILERFSAQQFPDLHSELNLSSLELGDSALYFCASSAHQETQYFGPGTRLLVL.

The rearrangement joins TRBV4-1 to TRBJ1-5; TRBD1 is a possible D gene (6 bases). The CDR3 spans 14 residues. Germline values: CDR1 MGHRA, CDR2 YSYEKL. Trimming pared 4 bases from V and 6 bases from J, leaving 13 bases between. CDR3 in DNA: TGCGCCAGCAGCCTACAGGGAGTAGGTCAGCCCCAGCATTTT. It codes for CASSLQGVGQPQHF.

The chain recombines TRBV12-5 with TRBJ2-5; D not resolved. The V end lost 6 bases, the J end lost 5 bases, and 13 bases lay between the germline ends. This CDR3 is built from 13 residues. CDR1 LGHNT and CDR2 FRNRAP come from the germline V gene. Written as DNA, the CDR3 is TGTGCTAGTGGGGCCTCTGGTAGGGAGACCCAGTACTTC. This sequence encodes CASGASGRETQYF.

The CDR3: CASSVAGTGYTF. The DNA of the CDR3 is TGTGCCAGCAGTGTCGCCGGGACCGGCTACACCTTC. V is TRBV6-1 and J is TRBJ1-2; D might be TRBD1 (5 bases). There are 12 residues in the CDR3. Deletions cut 4 bases from V and 8 bases from J, with 11 bases between. CDR1 and CDR2 (germline): MNHNS, SASEGT.

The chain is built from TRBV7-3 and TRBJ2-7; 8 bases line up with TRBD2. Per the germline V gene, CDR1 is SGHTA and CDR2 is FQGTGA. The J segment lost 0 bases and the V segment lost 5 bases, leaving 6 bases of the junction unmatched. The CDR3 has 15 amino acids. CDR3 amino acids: CASSEIAGISYEQYF. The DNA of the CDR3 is TGTGCCAGCAGCGAAATAGCGGGAATCTCCTACGAGCAGTACTTC.

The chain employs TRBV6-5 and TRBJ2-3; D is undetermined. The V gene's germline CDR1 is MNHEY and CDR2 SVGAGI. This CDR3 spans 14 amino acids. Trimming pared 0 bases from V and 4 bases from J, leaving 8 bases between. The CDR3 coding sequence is TGTGCCAGCAGTTACTCACAGTCTGCAGATACGCAGTATTTT. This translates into CASSYSQSADTQYF.

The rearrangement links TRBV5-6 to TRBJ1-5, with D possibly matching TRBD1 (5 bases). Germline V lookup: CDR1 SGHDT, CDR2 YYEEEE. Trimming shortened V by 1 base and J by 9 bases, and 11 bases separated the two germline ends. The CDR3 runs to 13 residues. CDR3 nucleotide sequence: TGTGCCAGCAGCTTGTCAGGGCTGAGGCCCCAGCATTTT. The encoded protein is CASSLSGLRPQHF.

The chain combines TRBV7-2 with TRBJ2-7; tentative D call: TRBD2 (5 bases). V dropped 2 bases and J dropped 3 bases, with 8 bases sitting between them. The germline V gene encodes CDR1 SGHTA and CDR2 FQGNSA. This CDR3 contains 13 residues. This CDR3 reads CASSLSAVYEQYF. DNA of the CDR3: TGTGCCAGCAGCTTATCAGCGGTCTACGAGCAGTACTTC.

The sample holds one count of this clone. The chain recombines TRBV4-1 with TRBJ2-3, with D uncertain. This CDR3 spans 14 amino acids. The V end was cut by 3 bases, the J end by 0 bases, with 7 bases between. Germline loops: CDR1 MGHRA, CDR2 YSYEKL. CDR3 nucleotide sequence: TGCGCCAGCAGCCAGACTCCTAGCACAGATACGCAGTATTTT. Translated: CASSQTPSTDTQYF.

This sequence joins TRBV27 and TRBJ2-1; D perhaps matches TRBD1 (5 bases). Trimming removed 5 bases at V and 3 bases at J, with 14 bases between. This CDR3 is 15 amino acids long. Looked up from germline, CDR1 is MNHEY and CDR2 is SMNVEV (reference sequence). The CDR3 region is CASSKRERGYNEQFF. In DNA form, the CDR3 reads TGTGCCAGCAGTAAACGAGAAAGGGGCTACAATGAGCAGTTCTTC.

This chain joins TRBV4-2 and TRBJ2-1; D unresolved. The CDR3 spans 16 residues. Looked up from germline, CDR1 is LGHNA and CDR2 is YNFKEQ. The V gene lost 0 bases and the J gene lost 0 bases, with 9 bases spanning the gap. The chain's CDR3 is CASSQDLAGSYNEQFF. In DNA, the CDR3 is TGTGCCAGCAGCCAAGATCTGGCAGGCTCCTACAATGAGCAGTTCTTC.

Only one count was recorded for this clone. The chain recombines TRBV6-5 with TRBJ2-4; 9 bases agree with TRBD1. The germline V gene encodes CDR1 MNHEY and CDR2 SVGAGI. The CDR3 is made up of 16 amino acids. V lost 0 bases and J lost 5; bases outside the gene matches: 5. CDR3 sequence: CASSYSGTGPQNIQYF. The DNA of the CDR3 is TGTGCCAGCAGTTACTCAGGGACAGGGCCTCAAAACATTCAGTACTTC.

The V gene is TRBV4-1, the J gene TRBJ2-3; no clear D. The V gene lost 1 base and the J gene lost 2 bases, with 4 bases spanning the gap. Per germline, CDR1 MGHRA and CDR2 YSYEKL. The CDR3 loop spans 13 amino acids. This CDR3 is CASSQVITDTQYF. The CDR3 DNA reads TGCGCCAGCAGCCAAGTGATCACAGATACGCAGTATTTT.

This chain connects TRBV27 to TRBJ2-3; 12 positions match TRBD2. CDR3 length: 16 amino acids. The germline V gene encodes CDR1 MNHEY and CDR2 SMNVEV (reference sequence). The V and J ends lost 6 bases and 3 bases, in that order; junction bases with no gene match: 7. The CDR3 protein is CASRLLAGGTTDTQYF. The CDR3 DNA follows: TGTGCCAGCAGGCTTCTAGCGGGAGGGACAACAGATACGCAGTATTTT.

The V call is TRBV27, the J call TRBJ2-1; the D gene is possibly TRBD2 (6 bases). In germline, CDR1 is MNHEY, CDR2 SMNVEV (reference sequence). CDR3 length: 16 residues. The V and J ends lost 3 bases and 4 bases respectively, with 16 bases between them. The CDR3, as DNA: TGTGCCAGCAGTTTGGAGGGGCTTTTCGCATACAATGAGCAGTTCTTC. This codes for CASSLEGLFAYNEQFF.

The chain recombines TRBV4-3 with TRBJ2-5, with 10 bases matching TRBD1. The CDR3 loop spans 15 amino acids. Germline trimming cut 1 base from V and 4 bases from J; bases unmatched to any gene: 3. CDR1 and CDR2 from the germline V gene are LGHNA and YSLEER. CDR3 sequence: CASSQGGTGVETQYF. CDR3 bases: TGCGCCAGCAGCCAAGGAGGGACAGGGGTAGAGACCCAGTACTTC.

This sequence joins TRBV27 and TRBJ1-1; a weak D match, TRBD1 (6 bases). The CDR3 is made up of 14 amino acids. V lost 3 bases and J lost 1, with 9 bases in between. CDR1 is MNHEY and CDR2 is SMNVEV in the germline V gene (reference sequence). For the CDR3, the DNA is TGTGCCAGCAGTTTCTTACAGGGGAACACTGAAGCTTTCTTT. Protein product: CASSFLQGNTEAFF.

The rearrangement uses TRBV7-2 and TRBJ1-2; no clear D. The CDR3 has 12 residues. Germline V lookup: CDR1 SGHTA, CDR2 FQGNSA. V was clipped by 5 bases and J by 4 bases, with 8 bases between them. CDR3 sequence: CASSPDIYGYTF. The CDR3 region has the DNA TGTGCCAGCAGCCCCGACATCTATGGCTACACCTTC.

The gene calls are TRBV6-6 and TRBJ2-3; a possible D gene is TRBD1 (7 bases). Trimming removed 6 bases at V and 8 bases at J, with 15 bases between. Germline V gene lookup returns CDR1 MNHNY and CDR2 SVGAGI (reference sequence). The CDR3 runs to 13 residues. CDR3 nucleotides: TGTGCCAGCAGCGAGCGACAGGGAGGTACGCAGTATTTT. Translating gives CASSERQGGTQYF.

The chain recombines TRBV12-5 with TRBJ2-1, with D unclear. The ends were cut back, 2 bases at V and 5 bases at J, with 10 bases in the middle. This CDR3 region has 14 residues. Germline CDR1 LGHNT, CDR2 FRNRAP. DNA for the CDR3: TGTGCTAGTGGTTTGTGGGTGTTGAACAATGAGCAGTTCTTC. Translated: CASGLWVLNNEQFF.

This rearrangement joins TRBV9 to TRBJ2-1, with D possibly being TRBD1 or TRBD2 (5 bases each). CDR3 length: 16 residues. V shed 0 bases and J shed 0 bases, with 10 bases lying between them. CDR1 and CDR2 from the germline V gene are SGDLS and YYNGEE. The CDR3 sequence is CASSVGGTSSYNEQFF. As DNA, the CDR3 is TGTGCCAGCAGCGTAGGTGGGACGAGCTCCTACAATGAGCAGTTCTTC. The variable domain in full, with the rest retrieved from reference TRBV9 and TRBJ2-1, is DSGVTQTPKHLITATGQRVTLRCSPRSGDLSVYWYQQSLDQGLQFLIQYYNGEERAKGNILERFSAQQFPDLHSELNLSSLELGDSALYFCASSVGGTSSYNEQFFGPGTRLTVL.